This note documents a single T cell receptor (beta chain) sequence. Its antigen is as yet unknown. Trimming cost V 5 bases and J 2 bases, with 11 bases left between them. CDR1 and CDR2 (germline): PRHDT, FYEKMQ (reference sequence). The CDR3 loop spans 14 amino acids. This sample was included in a study of identifying expanded T cells in peripheral blood. Study outcomes and limitations: Over around two and four weeks, about 16 and 20 clones changed, versus approximately 1.2 between replicates. Across healthy donors, higher total template counts meant significantly greater approximately 2-week count variance.

The repertoire was sequenced with immunoSEQ multiplex PCR; TCRdb's copy has only in-frame clones and lacks some. The sample shows more than 65,000 clones, around 89% of them seen only once. The chain has TRBV13 and TRBJ2-3; the D gene is possibly TRBD2 (6 bases). Material for sequencing was blood. The TCR comes from a person aged 18-69 years in good health. CDR3 DNA: TGTGCCAGCAGCCTGACTAGGGACACAGATACGCAGTATTTT. Protein product: CASSLTRDTDTQYF. Based on the CDR3 plus reference TRBV13 and TRBJ2-3, the full variable domain is AAGVIQSPRHLIKEKRETATLKCYPIPRHDTVYWYQQGPGQDPQFLISFYEKMQSDKGSIPDRFSAQQFSDYHSELNMSSLELGDSALYFCASSLTRDTDTQYFGPGTRLTVL.